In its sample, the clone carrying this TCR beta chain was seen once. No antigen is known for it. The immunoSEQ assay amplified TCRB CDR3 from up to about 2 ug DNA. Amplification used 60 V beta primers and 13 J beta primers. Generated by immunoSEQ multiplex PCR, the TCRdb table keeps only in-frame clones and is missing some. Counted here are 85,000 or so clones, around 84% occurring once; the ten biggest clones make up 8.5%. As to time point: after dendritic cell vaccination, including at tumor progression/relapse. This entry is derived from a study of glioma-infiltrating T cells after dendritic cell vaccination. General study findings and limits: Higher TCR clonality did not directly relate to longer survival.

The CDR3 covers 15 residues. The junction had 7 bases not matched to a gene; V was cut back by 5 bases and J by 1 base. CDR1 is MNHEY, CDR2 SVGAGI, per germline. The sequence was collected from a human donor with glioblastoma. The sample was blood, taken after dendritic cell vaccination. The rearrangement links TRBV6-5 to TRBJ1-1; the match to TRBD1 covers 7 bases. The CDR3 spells CASSRHGTANTEAFF. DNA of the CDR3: TGTGCCAGCAGTCGGCACGGGACAGCGAACACTGAAGCTTTCTTT.